This T cell receptor (beta chain) was documented in a study of shared clonotypes between healthy human individuals (TCRdb year 2020). About the investigation overall: Three men and two women, aged 18 to 49 years, made up the cohort. For each donor, CD4 naive and CD4 memory were each given three plates, CD8 naive was given two plates, and CD8 memory was given one plate. To estimate repertoire size and how much clonotypes are shared between individuals, the study performed deep sequencing of blood TCR repertoires from a few healthy adults. To increase sequencing depth and limit assay-specific biases, TCR repertoire library preparation and sequencing were carried out by different laboratories using diverse techniques. Leukapheresis yielded between about 0.9 and 8.9 billion PBMCs per donor.

The paper as a whole reports these results and caveats: Compared with non-shared clonotypes, clonotypes shared by all four sorted-subset donors had higher generation probabilities. Incomplete sequencing was indicated by rarefaction of sorted-subset datasets, despite the large sequencing depth. Naive subsets generally had larger estimated clonotype richness than memory subsets did. Only blood was sampled, and tissue TCR repertoires likely differ from those in blood. Across a handful of donors, approximately 5% of naive CD4, roughly 3.3% of naive CD8, roughly 2.3% of memory CD4, and roughly 0.4% of memory CD8 clonotypes were shared. The genetic and exposure-history diversity represented was limited by the small number of donors. Based on pairwise subsampling, the degree of clonotype sharing among donors was expected to be affected by sequencing depth.

The donors were healthy, HIV-negative adults with no recently reported acute infections or vaccinations. Only Caucasian adults living in Nashville, Tennessee, USA were represented among the donors. CD4+ T cells were enriched through magnetic negative selection, after which naive cells were positively selected on CD45RA and the remaining negative fraction served as the memory subset. After blood collection by leukapheresis, PBMCs were isolated using Ficoll-Histopaque density gradient centrifugation and then cryopreserved in the vapor phase of liquid nitrogen. Analytical flow cytometry was used to check the purity and quantity of every magnetically sorted T cell population. Each sorted fraction had its genomic DNA isolated and then quantified by UV absorbance on a Nanodrop 2000c. A word on this clone: Its antigen remains undetermined. Per-nucleotide qualities are absent, and no much larger clonotype sits a single base away.

TCR CDR3 regions were amplified from genomic DNA by multiplex PCR using the deep immunoSEQ assay. Extracted genomic DNA from each cell subset was distributed evenly across all wells of several immunoSEQ 96-well plates, and each plate was treated as a replicate. Each replicate PCR for sorted subsets received approximately 200 ng genomic DNA, equal to 28,000 or so T cell genomes. Purified libraries were measured with a Qubit 3.0 fluorometer, size-checked on a Bioanalyzer 2100, and measured again with the KAPA Library Quantification kit. Every immunoSEQ 96-well plate was sequenced on a dedicated single-read 150-cycle Illumina NextSeq 550 flow cell. The original methods were these. Because the immunoSEQ output included only junctional sequences and no quality scores, the filtering could not be the same as the filtering used for full-length reads. To assign V/J genes and CDR3, sequences were annotated against IMGT germline references using PyIR, a Python wrapper for IgBLAST v1.9. Any read was removed if the V/J assignment was weak (E-value above 1e-6), the CDR3 was missing, or the read contained stop codons, out-of-frame junctions, or ambiguous translated residues. V3J clonotypes were defined as sequences sharing an identical inferred V gene, J gene, and CDR3 amino acid sequence. Percentage overlap between repertoires was computed as shared unique clonotypes divided by the size of the smaller repertoire. Repertoire richness was assessed with RTK rarefaction, the Chao1 estimator, and Recon v2.1 estimates of unobserved clonotypes. Generation probabilities were computed with OLGA for all TCRbeta clonotypes obtained by the gDNA method from several donors. TCRdb mirrors the immuneACCESS table, restricted to in-frame sequences. Some clones are absent from its copies; in checked studies, under half trace to an unresolved V gene, and the reason for the others is unknown. That table is the source of V, J and clone size, and D and trimming were worked out from the DNA. The sample profile shows over a million clones; 97% to 99% of them were found once. Approximately 0.38% of the sample lies in the top ten.

The germline V gene gives CDR1 as MDHEN and CDR2 as SYDVKM. V and J are trimmed by 3 bases and 0 bases, and the gene matches miss 16 bases of the junction. The CDR3 runs 19 amino acids, cysteine and phenylalanine included. The only DNA kept is the CDR3, 57 bases in frame from the first base. The sample comprised naive CD4+ T cells sorted from blood. In light of the paper, this sample's cell subset or site label describes: CD45RA+ positively selected. The rearrangement joined TRBV28 to TRBJ1-1; 7 nucleotides in the junction match TRBD1. This TCR was sampled from a man aged 25 to 45 in good health. The base sequence is TGTGCCAGCAGTTTCCCAAGGGGACAGACGAGATTCATGAACACTGAAGCTTTCTTT. Translation gives CASSFPRGQTRFMNTEAFF. With the portions outside the CDR3 filled from the reference TRBV28 and TRBJ1-1 genes, the complete variable region becomes DVKVTQSSRYLVKRTGEKVFLECVQDMDHENMFWYRQDPGLGLRLIYFSYDVKMKEKGDIPEGYSVSREKKERFSLILESASTNQTSMYLCASSFPRGQTRFMNTEAFFGQGTRLTVV.